Listed below are T cell receptor beta chains from one sample, sequenced in a study of CD8 T cells in ankylosing spondylitis. TCRdb reprocessed the 5' RACE reads with MiXCR, giving one entry per CDR3 protein. The sample lists 300,000 to 400,000 distinct CDR3 sequences; 11% were seen once. The sequenced material came from blood, either unsorted or a sorted T cell fraction (not recorded which). Receptor source: a female donor with ankylosing spondylitis or in good health (not recorded which). The CDR3 runs from the conserved cysteine through the conserved F or W. The D gene is left open where the match is weak. Part of the rows lack a size; the others show once, few, many or a class for expanded clones.

size	D	length	V	J	DNA	CDR3
many	-	13	TRBV29-1	TRBJ2-1	TGCAGCGTTATCAGATTTTCCTACAATGAGCAGTTCTTC	CSVIRFSYNEQFF
few	TRBD2	14	TRBV7-3	TRBJ2-1	TGTGCCAGCAGCTCGGGACTAGACAGCAATGAGCAGTTCTTC	CASSSGLDSNEQFF
many	-	14	TRBV28	TRBJ1-1	TGTGCCAGCAGTCCGCCGGGGCAAAACACTGAAGCTTTCTTT	CASSPPGQNTEAFF
many	-	17	TRBV7-9	TRBJ1-6	TGTGCCAGCAGCTTAGTTCTGACGGCAGGTGCAAATTCACCCCTCCACTTT	CASSLVLTAGANSPLHF
many	-	13	TRBV28	TRBJ1-5	TGTGCCAGCATTGGACAAATACATCAGCCCCAGCATTTT	CASIGQIHQPQHF
-	-	12	TRBV7-9	TRBJ1-5	TGTGCCAGCAGCTCAAGCTTACAGCCCCAGCATTTT	CASSSSLQPQHF
many	TRBD2	15	TRBV20-1	TRBJ2-3	TGCAGTGCTAGTGCAGCGGGGGGGCCGGCAGATACGCAGTATTTT	CSASAAGGPADTQYF
few	-	15	TRBV18	TRBJ2-7	TGTGCCAGCTCACCACGATCGGGGTCCTACTACGAGCAGTACTTC	CASSPRSGSYYEQYF
few	TRBD1	16	TRBV7-6	TRBJ2-5	TGTGCCAGCAGCTTGACCCGGGACAGGGGCCAAGAGACCCAGTACTTC	CASSLTRDRGQETQYF
many	TRBD1	14	TRBV20-1	TRBJ1-5	TGCAGTGCTATGCCGGGACAGGGCGATCAGCCCCAGCATTTT	CSAMPGQGDQPQHF
many	-	15	TRBV14	TRBJ2-1	TGTGCCAGCACCAATAGGCGGGGGCCCCTCAATGAGCAGTTCTTC	CASTNRRGPLNEQFF
many	TRBD1	13	TRBV5-1	TRBJ2-1	TGCGCCAGCAGGGGGACAGTTGACAATGAGCAGTTCTTC	CASRGTVDNEQFF
many	TRBD2	15	TRBV12-3/TRBV12-4	TRBJ2-1	TGTGCCAGCAGTTTAGCCGGGACTACCTACAATGAGCAGTTCTTC	CASSLAGTTYNEQFF
many	-	12	TRBV29-1	TRBJ1-4	TGCAGCGCCGGGCAACGGATAGAAAAACTGTTTTTT	CSAGQRIEKLFF
-	-	14	TRBV20-1	TRBJ2-5	TGCAGTGCTAGTGAATCCGGGGGCCTGGAGACCCAGTACTTC	CSASESGGLETQYF
many	TRBD1	15	TRBV5-1	TRBJ1-3	TGCGCCAGCAGCTACGACAGGGCGGCTGGAAACACCATATATTTT	CASSYDRAAGNTIYF
many	TRBD1	15	TRBV12-3/TRBV12-4	TRBJ1-5	TGTGCCAGCAGCCGAGGACAGGGCCACAATCAGCCCCAGCATTTT	CASSRGQGHNQPQHF
many	-	14	TRBV12-3/TRBV12-4	TRBJ2-7	TGTGCCAGCAATACTGGGGGGAGCTCCTACGAGCAGTACTTC	CASNTGGSSYEQYF
many	TRBD1	17	TRBV5-1	TRBJ2-3	TGCGCCAGCAGCTTAACCGGGACAGGGCTTGGAGGAGATACGCAGTATTTT	CASSLTGTGLGGDTQYF
many	-	14	TRBV5-1	TRBJ2-3	TGCGCCAGCAGCTTGGTTGGGTTAGCAGATACGCAGTATTTT	CASSLVGLADTQYF
many	-	14	TRBV10-3	TRBJ1-1	TGTGCCATCAGTCCCGACACAAGTACCACTGAAGCTTTCTTT	CAISPDTSTTEAFF
few	-	16	TRBV7-3	TRBJ1-1	TGTGCCAGCAGCCCAAACGGACAGCTCCGCGGGGCTGAAGCTTTCTTT	CASSPNGQLRGAEAFF
-	-	14	TRBV19	TRBJ1-5	TGTGCCAGTAGTATAGGCCAGGGTGGTCAGCCCCAGCATTTT	CASSIGQGGQPQHF
few	TRBD1	13	TRBV30	TRBJ1-5	TGTGCCTGGGGGACAGGGTCGGATCAGCCCCAGCATTTT	CAWGTGSDQPQHF